This T cell receptor beta chain was documented in a study of stem cell transplantation in POMP-related autoinflammatory disease. For the study at large: Pre-transplant patients had naive-skewed CD4+ T cells and few CD8+ T cells. Through one year post-transplant, neutrophils and platelets were 100% of graft donor origin. Study-level findings and limits: Patients with PRAID showed a restricted number of unique TRB V-J gene pairings.

Repertoires were generated with immunoSEQ multiplex PCR, while TCRdb's copy carries only in-frame clones and drops some. The sample comprises tens of thousands of clones, more than 75% of which are singletons, and 0.66% rests with the top ten. A remark on this clone: The antigen is undetermined.

V was trimmed by 2 bases and J by 4 bases, leaving 13 bases between them. From germline, CDR1 is SGHDT and CDR2 YYEEEE. The CDR3 consists of 15 residues. The chain has TRBV5-6 and TRBJ1-3; D may be TRBD1 (5 bases). Here the sequenced sample was CD4+ T cells from PBMCs, taken after stem cell transplantation. The receptor was derived from a human patient with POMP-related autoinflammation and immune dysregulation (PRAID). Part of the T cell pool may stem from the graft donor. CDR3 in amino acids: CASSFTWDSGNTIYF. The CDR3 bases are TGTGCCAGCAGCTTTACGTGGGACTCGGGAAACACCATATATTTT.